This passage covers 6 T cell receptor beta chains from one sample sequenced in a study of T cell responses to AZD1222 COVID-19 vaccine. TCRdb keeps only in-frame clones here, not all; method: immunoSEQ multiplex PCR. This table holds roughly 100,000 clones, around 87% found once. This specimen was peripheral blood, taken on day 0 of AZD1222 vaccination. These receptors originate from an adult in good health.

The V and J genes are TRBV6-2 or TRBV6-3 and TRBJ2-1; 8 nucleotides align to TRBD2. J lost 10 bases, V lost 5 bases, and 13 bases had no gene match. Germline V CDR1 and CDR2: MNHEY, SVGEGT. The CDR3 totals 15 residues. The CDR3 reads CASSGSGGALFEQFF. CDR3 in DNA: TGTGCCAGCAGTGGGAGCGGGGGAGCACTTTTCGAGCAGTTCTTC.

A few counts support this clone. The chain has TRBV5-1 and TRBJ2-1; 9 nucleotides align to TRBD1. J was trimmed by 7 bases and V by 4 bases; bases with no gene match: 9. This CDR3 region has 15 residues. CDR1 SGHRS and CDR2 YFSETQ come from the germline V gene. CDR3 coding DNA: TGCGCCAGCAGCCTACGACGGACAGGGGTAAATGAGCAGTTCTTC. It yields the protein CASSLRRTGVNEQFF.

The chain uses TRBV2 and TRBJ2-7; 8 bases agree with TRBD1. Germline CDR1 is SNHLY and CDR2 is FYNNEI. The V segment lost 2 bases and the J segment 5 bases; nucleotides outside the gene matches: 5. The CDR3 spans 14 residues. The CDR3 sequence: CASSESRGLDEQYF. CDR3 sequence (DNA): TGTGCCAGCAGTGAATCCAGGGGGCTAGACGAGCAGTACTTC.

The chain is built from TRBV2 and TRBJ2-5, with 8 bases fitting TRBD2. This CDR3 is 15 amino acids long. Germline V gene sequence: CDR1 SNHLY, CDR2 FYNNEI. Losses at the gene ends were 5 bases for V and 5 bases for J; bases not matched to a gene: 10. The CDR3 sequence is CASSRAGTSPETQYF. The CDR3 DNA reads as TGTGCCAGCAGTCGAGCAGGGACTAGTCCCGAGACCCAGTACTTC. The variable domain in full, with the rest retrieved from reference TRBV2 and TRBJ2-5, is EPEVTQTPSHQVTQMGQEVILRCVPISNHLYFYWYRQILGQKVEFLVSFYNNEISEKSEIFDDQFSVERPDGSNFTLKIRSTKLEDSAMYFCASSRAGTSPETQYFGPGTRLLVL.

The J gene is TRBJ1-1, the V gene TRBV12-3 or TRBV12-4, with D uncertain. This CDR3 is built from 13 residues. V lost 6 bases, J lost 1 base, and 9 bases lay in between. The CDR3 nucleotides read TGTGCCAGCAGCGTAAAGGGGAACACTGAAGCTTTCTTT. This gives the protein CASSVKGNTEAFF.

The chain links TRBV6-1 to TRBJ2-1; maybe TRBD1 (6 bases). The CDR3 length is 14 residues. Trimming removed 1 base at V and 7 bases at J, with 11 bases between. Germline loops: CDR1 MNHNS, CDR2 SASEGT. DNA of the CDR3: TGTGCCAGCAGTGAAGACAGGGTAATGAATGAGCAGTTCTTC. Protein sequence: CASSEDRVMNEQFF.